The rows below give T cell receptor beta chains drawn from one sample of a study of T cell responses to AZD1222 COVID-19 vaccine. Generated by immunoSEQ multiplex PCR, the TCRdb table keeps only in-frame clones and is missing some. The sample includes more than 80,000 clones, approximately 85% of them seen just once. This sample comprised peripheral blood, obtained 28 days after the second AZD1222 dose. The receptors were gathered from an adult who received the AZD1222 COVID-19 vaccine. Each CDR3 is given with its conserved first and last residue. The order of the fields is clone size, V gene, J gene, D gene, CDR3 DNA, CDR3 protein. D genes are given only for firm matches. Size is omitted from some rows. Given values are once, few, many or a class for expanded clones.

abundance: once
v_gene: TRBV5-4
j_gene: TRBJ2-1
d_gene: -
CDR3nt: TGTGCCAGCAGCTTGTGGGGGGGCAGTAATGAGCAGTTCTTC
CDR3aa: CASSLWGGSNEQFF

abundance: -
v_gene: TRBV11-3
j_gene: TRBJ1-2
d_gene: -
CDR3nt: TGTGCCAGCAGCTTAGGTCTCTGGGGCTACACCTTC
CDR3aa: CASSLGLWGYTF

abundance: -
v_gene: TRBV7-2
j_gene: TRBJ1-2
d_gene: TRBD1
CDR3nt: TGTGCCAGCAGCATCGACAGGGTAAACTATGGCTACACCTTC
CDR3aa: CASSIDRVNYGYTF

abundance: -
v_gene: TRBV3-1/TRBV3-2
j_gene: TRBJ1-2
d_gene: -
CDR3nt: TGTGCCAGCAGCCCCCAGGGGAAGCATGGCTACACCTTC
CDR3aa: CASSPQGKHGYTF

abundance: once
v_gene: TRBV11-3
j_gene: TRBJ2-3
d_gene: -
CDR3nt: TGTGCCAGCAGCCTAGAGGGGCGAGGGGGCACAGATACGCAGTATTTT
CDR3aa: CASSLEGRGGTDTQYF

abundance: -
v_gene: TRBV4-2
j_gene: TRBJ2-7
d_gene: -
CDR3nt: TGTGCCAGCAGCCAAGTCGCATCTAACTACGAGCAGTACTTC
CDR3aa: CASSQVASNYEQYF

abundance: few
v_gene: TRBV15
j_gene: TRBJ1-5
d_gene: -
CDR3nt: TGTGCCACCAGCGACCTTTCGGGCAATCAGCCCCAGCATTTT
CDR3aa: CATSDLSGNQPQHF

abundance: -
v_gene: TRBV9
j_gene: TRBJ2-3
d_gene: TRBD2
CDR3nt: TGTGCCAGCAGCGCTTCCGGGACTAGCGGCACAGATACGCAGTATTTT
CDR3aa: CASSASGTSGTDTQYF

abundance: -
v_gene: TRBV6-5
j_gene: TRBJ2-3
d_gene: -
CDR3nt: TGTGCCAGCAGAGTCGGGACGCTTAGCACAGATACGCAGTATTTT
CDR3aa: CASRVGTLSTDTQYF

abundance: -
v_gene: TRBV7-2
j_gene: TRBJ2-6
d_gene: -
CDR3nt: TGTGCCAGCAGCTTATTAGGGTTTGGGGCCAACGTCCTGACTTTC
CDR3aa: CASSLLGFGANVLTF